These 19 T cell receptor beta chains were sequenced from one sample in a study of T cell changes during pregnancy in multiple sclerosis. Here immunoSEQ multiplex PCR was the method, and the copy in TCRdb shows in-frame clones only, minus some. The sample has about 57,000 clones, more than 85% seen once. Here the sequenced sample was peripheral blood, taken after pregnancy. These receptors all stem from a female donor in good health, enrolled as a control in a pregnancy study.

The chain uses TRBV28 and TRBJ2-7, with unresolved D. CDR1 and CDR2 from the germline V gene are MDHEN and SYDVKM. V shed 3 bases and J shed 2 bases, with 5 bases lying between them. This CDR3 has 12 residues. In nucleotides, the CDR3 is TGTGCCAGCAGTTTTCAGACCTACGAGCAGTACTTC. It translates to CASSFQTYEQYF.

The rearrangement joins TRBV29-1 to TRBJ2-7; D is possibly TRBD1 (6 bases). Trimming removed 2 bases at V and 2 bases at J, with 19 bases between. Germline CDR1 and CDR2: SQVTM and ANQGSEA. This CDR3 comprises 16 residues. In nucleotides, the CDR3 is TGCAGCGTTGAACGAGGGGCAGGGGACCAAGCCTACGAGCAGTACTTC. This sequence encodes CSVERGAGDQAYEQYF.

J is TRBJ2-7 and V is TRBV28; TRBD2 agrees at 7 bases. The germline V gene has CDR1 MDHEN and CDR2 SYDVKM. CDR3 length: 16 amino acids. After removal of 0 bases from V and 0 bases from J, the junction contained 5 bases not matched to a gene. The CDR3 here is CASSLWGGSGSYEQYF. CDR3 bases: TGTGCCAGCAGTTTATGGGGCGGGAGTGGCTCCTACGAGCAGTACTTC.

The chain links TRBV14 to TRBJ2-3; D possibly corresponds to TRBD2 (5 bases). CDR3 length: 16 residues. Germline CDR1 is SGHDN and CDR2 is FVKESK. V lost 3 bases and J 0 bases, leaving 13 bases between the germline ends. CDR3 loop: CASSHIGRASTDTQYF. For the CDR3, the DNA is TGTGCCAGCAGCCACATCGGGCGGGCTAGCACAGATACGCAGTATTTT.

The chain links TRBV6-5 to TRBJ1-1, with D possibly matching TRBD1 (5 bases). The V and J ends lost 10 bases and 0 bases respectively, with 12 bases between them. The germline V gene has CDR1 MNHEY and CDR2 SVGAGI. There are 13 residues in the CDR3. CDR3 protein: CATRRGMNTEAFF. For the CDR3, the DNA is TGTGCCACCCGTCGGGGGATGAACACTGAAGCTTTCTTT.

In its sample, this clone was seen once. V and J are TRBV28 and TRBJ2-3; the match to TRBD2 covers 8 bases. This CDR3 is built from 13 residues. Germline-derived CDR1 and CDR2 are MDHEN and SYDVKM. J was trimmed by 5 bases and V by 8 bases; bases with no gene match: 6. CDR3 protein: CASRSGGGDTQYF. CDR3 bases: TGTGCCAGCCGCAGCGGGGGAGGAGATACGCAGTATTTT.

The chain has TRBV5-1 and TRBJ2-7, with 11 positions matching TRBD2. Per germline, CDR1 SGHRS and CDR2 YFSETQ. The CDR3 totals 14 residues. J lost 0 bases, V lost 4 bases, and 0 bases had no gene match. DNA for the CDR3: TGCGCCAGCAGCACTAGCGGGAGCTCCTACGAGCAGTACTTC. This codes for CASSTSGSSYEQYF.

The CDR3 loop reads CASSQGEDTEAFF. The CDR3 nucleotides are TGTGCCAGCAGCCAGGGGGAGGACACTGAAGCTTTCTTT. The V gene is TRBV2, the J gene TRBJ1-1, with 7 bases identical to TRBD1. Unmatched junction bases numbered 4, after V lost 6 bases and J lost 3 bases. Germline V CDR1 and CDR2: SNHLY, FYNNEI. The CDR3 length is 13 residues.

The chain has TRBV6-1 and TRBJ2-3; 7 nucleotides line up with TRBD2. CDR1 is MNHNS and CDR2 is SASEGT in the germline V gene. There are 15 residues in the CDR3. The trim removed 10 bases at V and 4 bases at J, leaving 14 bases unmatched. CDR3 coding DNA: TGTGCCACCCAGTTACTCGCGGGAGCTCCAGATACGCAGTATTTT. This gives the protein CATQLLAGAPDTQYF.

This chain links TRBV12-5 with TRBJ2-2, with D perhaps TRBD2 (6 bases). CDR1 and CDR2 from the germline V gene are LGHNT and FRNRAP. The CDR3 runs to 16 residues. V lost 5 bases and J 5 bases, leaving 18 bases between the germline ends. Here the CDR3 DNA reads TGTGCTAGTGGTCCCACGTTATGGGGGGATACCGGGGAGCTGTTTTTT. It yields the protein CASGPTLWGDTGELFF.

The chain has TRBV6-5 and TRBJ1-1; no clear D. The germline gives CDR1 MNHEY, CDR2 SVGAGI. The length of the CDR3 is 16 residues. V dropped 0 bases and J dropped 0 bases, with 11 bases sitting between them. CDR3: CASSYSAQPVNTEAFF. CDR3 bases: TGTGCCAGCAGTTACTCAGCACAGCCGGTGAACACTGAAGCTTTCTTT.

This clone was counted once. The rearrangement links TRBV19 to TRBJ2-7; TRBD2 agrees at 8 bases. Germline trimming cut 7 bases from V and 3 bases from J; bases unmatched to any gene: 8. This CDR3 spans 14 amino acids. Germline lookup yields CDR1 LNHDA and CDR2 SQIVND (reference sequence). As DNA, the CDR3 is TGTGCCAGTACCCCGGCAGCGGGAGTCTACGAGCAGTACTTC. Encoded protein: CASTPAAGVYEQYF.

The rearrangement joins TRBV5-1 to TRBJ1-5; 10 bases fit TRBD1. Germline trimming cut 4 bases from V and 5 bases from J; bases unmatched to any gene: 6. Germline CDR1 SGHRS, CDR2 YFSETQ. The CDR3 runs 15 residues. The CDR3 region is CASSPGTGDHQPQHF. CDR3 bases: TGCGCCAGCAGCCCGGGGACAGGGGATCATCAGCCCCAGCATTTT.

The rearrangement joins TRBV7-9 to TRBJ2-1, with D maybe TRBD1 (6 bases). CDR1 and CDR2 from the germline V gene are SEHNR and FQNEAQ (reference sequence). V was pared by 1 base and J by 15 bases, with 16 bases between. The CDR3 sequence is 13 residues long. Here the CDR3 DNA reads TGTGCCAGCAGCTTAGAGGGGGTACAGTATCTGTTCTTC. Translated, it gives CASSLEGVQYLFF.

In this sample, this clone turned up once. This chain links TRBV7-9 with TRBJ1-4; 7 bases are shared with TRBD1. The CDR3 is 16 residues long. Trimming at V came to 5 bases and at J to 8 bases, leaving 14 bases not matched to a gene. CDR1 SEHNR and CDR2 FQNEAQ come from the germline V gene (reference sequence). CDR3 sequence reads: CASSPPSTGRGEKLFF. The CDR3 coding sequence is TGTGCCAGCAGCCCTCCTTCGACAGGGAGAGGAGAAAAACTGTTTTTT.

Here the CDR3 DNA reads TGTGCCAGCAGTCGGACAGGGGGAATCTATGGCTACACCTTC. Amino acids: CASSRTGGIYGYTF. This chain joins TRBV6-1 and TRBJ1-2, with TRBD1 matching over 10 bases. Germline CDR1 MNHNS, CDR2 SASEGT. V lost 5 bases and J lost 4; bases outside the gene matches: 4. CDR3 size: 14 residues.

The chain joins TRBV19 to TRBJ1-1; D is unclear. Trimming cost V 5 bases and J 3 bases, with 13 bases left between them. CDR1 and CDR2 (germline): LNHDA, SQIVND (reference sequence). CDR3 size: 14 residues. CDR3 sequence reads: CASSPTDLDTEAFF. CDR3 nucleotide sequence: TGTGCCAGTAGTCCGACGGATCTAGACACTGAAGCTTTCTTT.

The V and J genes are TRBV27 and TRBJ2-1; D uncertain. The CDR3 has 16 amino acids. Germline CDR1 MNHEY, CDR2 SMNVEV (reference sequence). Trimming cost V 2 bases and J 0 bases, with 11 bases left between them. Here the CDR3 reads CASSLTQALSYNEQFF. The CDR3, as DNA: TGTGCCAGCAGTTTAACCCAAGCCCTCTCCTACAATGAGCAGTTCTTC.

The CDR3 spells CASSVDTGTGETQYF. The CDR3 nucleotides are TGTGCCAGCAGCGTAGACACAGGGACAGGAGAGACCCAGTACTTC. The chain joins TRBV9 to TRBJ2-5; 8 bases match TRBD1. CDR1 is SGDLS and CDR2 is YYNGEE in the germline V gene. V dropped 0 bases and J dropped 4; count of bases not matched to a gene: 5. The CDR3 runs to 15 residues.